The 16 T cell receptor beta chains reported below all come from one sample, sequenced in a study of CD8+CD57+ T cells in acquired aplastic anemia. TCR beta VDJ and CDR3 profiles were obtained from a genomic DNA template. TCRdb re-analysed the reads in MiXCR, keeping a single row per CDR3 protein. Found here are 400,000 to 450,000 distinct CDR3 sequences, 65% to 80% of them singletons; the top ten hold 3.5% to 4.5%. The sequenced sample consisted of sorted CD4+, CD8+, or CD8+CD57+ T cells (not recorded which) from PBMCs. The receptor source for this set is a human donor in good health, serving as a control.

Notes on this clonotype: An end of the junction differs from the germline gene, which may be a read error. The J gene is TRBJ2-5, the V gene TRBV7-2; TRBD1 aligns across 7 bases. Germline V gene lookup returns CDR1 SGHTA and CDR2 FQGNSA. The CDR3 length is 14 residues. The CDR3 DNA follows: TGTGCCAGCAGTAGACAGGGAGTTAGAGAGAGCCAGGACTTC. Translating gives CASSRQGVRESQDF.

This clonotype has only a few counts. Without the conserved terminal phenylalanine or tryptophan, this CDR3 likely stems from a read error. V and J are TRBV19 and TRBJ1-2; D unresolved. Germline CDR1 reads LNHDA; CDR2 reads SQIVND (reference sequence). The CDR3 covers 15 residues. V lost 4 bases and J lost 8, with 20 bases in between. CDR3 residues: CASSTAISLPLGYTL. DNA for the CDR3: TGTGCCAGTAGTACCGCGATATCCCTGCCCCTCGGCTACACCCTC.

This clonotype was recorded only once. The germline gene is not matched at one end of the junction; a read error may be the cause. The chain links TRBV5-6 to TRBJ1-6; no clear D. Germline V CDR1 and CDR2: SGHDT, YYEEEE. The CDR3 sequence is 14 residues long. The CDR3 here is CASSLYQNDSPLHF. The CDR3 DNA is TGTGCCAGTAGCTTATATCAGAATGATTCACCCCTCCACTTT.

Concerning this clonotype: The DNA is left out, because the CDR3 cannot be placed on it with certainty; the CDR3 is given as TCRdb lists it. The rearrangement joins TRBV7-8 to TRBJ2-7. From its first to its last residue, the CDR3 has 14 amino acids. Germline CDR1 SGHVS, CDR2 FQNEAQ. The CDR3: CASSRQTLYEQYFF.

The chain has TRBV20-1 and TRBJ1-1; 8 nucleotides match TRBD1. The V gene end was trimmed by 3 bases and the J gene end by 6 bases; junction bases not matched to a gene: 6. In germline, CDR1 is DFQATT, CDR2 SNEGSKA (reference sequence). This CDR3 spans 13 amino acids. CDR3 in amino acids: CSASRGPDSEAFF. The CDR3 DNA is TGCAGTGCTAGCAGGGGGCCCGACTCTGAAGCTTTCTTT.

This clonotype was counted at least ten times. The V and J genes are TRBV13 and TRBJ2-7, with TRBD2 as a possible D gene (6 bases). The germline V and J ends were trimmed by 3 bases and 6 bases, with 9 bases remaining between them. This CDR3 spans 12 amino acids. Germline CDR1 is PRHDT and CDR2 is FYEKMQ (reference sequence). The DNA of the CDR3 is TGTGCCAGCAGCTTTCCAGCGGGCGAGCAGTACTTC. This codes for CASSFPAGEQYF.

About this clonotype: One end of the junction fails to match germline, which may point to a read error. The chain links TRBV7-2 to TRBJ2-3, with D tentatively TRBD1 or TRBD2 (5 bases each). Germline CDR1 SGHTA, CDR2 FQGNSA. The CDR3 length is 14 residues. As DNA, the CDR3 is TGTGCCAGTAGCTTGGCACTAGGGGTAAATATGTTGTATTTT. This sequence encodes CASSLALGVNMLYF.

J is TRBJ1-6 and V is TRBV9; TRBD1 is a possible D gene (6 bases). Deletions cut 4 bases from V and 10 bases from J, with 15 bases between. The CDR3 totals 14 residues. Germline V gene lookup returns CDR1 SGDLS and CDR2 YYNGEE. The CDR3 sequence is CASSLDRIRSPLHF. CDR3 nucleotides: TGTGCCAGCAGCCTGGACAGAATCCGGTCACCCCTCCACTTT.

This clonotype has at least ten counts. The gene calls are TRBV11-2 and TRBJ2-7; 11 nucleotides line up with TRBD1. V shed 5 bases and J 0 bases; nucleotides not matched to a gene: 3. Germline loops: CDR1 SGHAT, CDR2 FQNNGV. This CDR3 spans 15 amino acids. DNA of the CDR3: TGTGCCAGCAGCACTGGGACAGGGGGCTCCTACGAGCAGTACTTC. Translation: CASSTGTGGSYEQYF.

This clonotype has at least ten counts. V and J are TRBV29-1 and TRBJ1-1; D is unresolved. The V gene lost 0 bases and the J gene lost 3 bases, with 17 bases spanning the gap. Germline V gene data show CDR1 as SQVTM and CDR2 as ANQGSEA. The CDR3 totals 16 residues. This chain's CDR3 is CSVEEIQTGRDTEAFF. The CDR3 DNA sequence: TGCAGCGTTGAAGAAATTCAGACCGGGCGGGACACTGAAGCTTTCTTT.

At least ten counts were recorded for this clonotype. The rearrangement joins TRBV6-5 to TRBJ1-1; the D is unclear. Germline loops: CDR1 MNHEY, CDR2 SVGAGI. Trimming stripped 2 bases from V and 6 bases from J, with 7 bases between. This CDR3 has 12 amino acids. CDR3 sequence: CASSYPGSEAFF. CDR3 nucleotides: TGTGCCAGCAGTTACCCGGGGTCTGAAGCTTTCTTT.

This clonotype was seen a handful of times. The chain uses TRBV24-1 and TRBJ2-2; D gene ambiguous. V was pared by 9 bases and J by 4 bases, with 11 bases between. Germline V gene data show CDR1 as KGHDR and CDR2 as SFDVKD. This CDR3 is 13 amino acids long. CDR3 in amino acids: CATQQLSTGELFF. The DNA for the CDR3 is TGTGCCACCCAACAGCTGTCCACCGGGGAGCTGTTTTTT.

The genes are TRBV7-9 and TRBJ1-6; 12 bases line up with TRBD1. The CDR3 extends over 15 amino acids. Germline lookup yields CDR1 SEHNR and CDR2 FQNEAQ (reference sequence). V dropped 5 bases and J dropped 9; count of bases not matched to a gene: 5. This chain's CDR3 is CASSPGTGGFSPLHF. CDR3 bases: TGTGCCAGCAGCCCCGGGACAGGGGGCTTTTCACCCCTCCACTTT.

Concerning this clonotype itself: The junction shows a germline mismatch at one end, possibly a read error. The chain recombines TRBV25-1 with TRBJ2-1; weak D call: TRBD2 (7 bases). Germline V gene lookup returns CDR1 MGHDK and CDR2 SYGVNS. CDR3 length equals 14 residues. The CDR3 sequence is CDSSGGASYNEQFF. DNA for the CDR3: TGTGACAGCAGTGGGGGGGCCTCTTACAATGAGCAGTTCTTC.

V usage is TRBV19 and J usage is TRBJ1-2; no clear D gene. The germline CDR1 and CDR2 sequences are LNHDA and SQIVND (reference sequence). V was shortened by 2 bases and J by 11 bases, with 15 bases between the two germline ends. The CDR3 sequence is 13 residues long. CDR3 sequence: CASSINSYYQYTF. The DNA for the CDR3 is TGTGCCAGTAGTATAAACAGCTACTATCAGTACACCTTC.

This clonotype was counted many times. This chain connects TRBV20-1 to TRBJ1-1; D is undetermined. V lost 0 bases and J lost 0, with 8 bases in between. The CDR3 is 14 residues long. Germline CDR1 DFQATT, CDR2 SNEGSKA (reference sequence). CDR3 sequence (DNA): TGCAGTGCTAGAGATGCCCGGTTGAACACTGAAGCTTTCTTT. Its protein product is CSARDARLNTEAFF.